Described below is a single TCR beta chain sequence and its context. Its antigen is not identified. Clones were read by immunoSEQ multiplex PCR, and TCRdb kept only the in-frame ones, dropping some. The data contain about 140,000 clones, approximately 87% of them singletons. The sample belongs to a study of radiation and T cells in renal cell carcinoma. Overall study findings and caveats: No pretreatment tumor biopsies were available for baseline clonotypes.

This CDR3 is 14 amino acids long. Trimming took off 4 bases at V and 4 bases at J, with 13 bases between the two ends. Germline V CDR1 and CDR2: KGHSH, LQKENI. Time point defined: baseline pretreatment blood. This sample's treatment: 15 Gy SBRT to primary tumor, nephrectomy 4 weeks later. The material was blood, obtained from a patient whose treatment included radiotherapy and nephrectomy. The chain recombines TRBV18 with TRBJ1-1; tentatively, D is TRBD1 (6 bases). This receptor was taken from a woman in her forties or fifties with renal cell carcinoma. CDR3 sequence (DNA): TGTGCCAGCTCACGGGGGGACACCTCCACTGAAGCTTTCTTT. This codes for CASSRGDTSTEAFF.